A single sample gave rise to the 27 T cell receptor beta chains below, sequenced in a study of cytomegalovirus exposure and HLA in healthy donors. PCR used 60 Vbeta primers and 13 Jbeta primers. Sequencing was performed with immunoSEQ multiplex PCR; in TCRdb, only in-frame clones are kept and a portion is missing. The sample consists of some 130,000 clones, about 82% of them appearing once. The sequencing input was PBMCs. These receptors were obtained from a young man in good health.

This chain connects TRBV28 to TRBJ1-5, with unresolved D. The germline V gene has CDR1 MDHEN and CDR2 SYDVKM. CDR3 length equals 12 residues. The germline V and J ends were trimmed by 6 bases and 4 bases, with 7 bases remaining between them. Here the CDR3 DNA reads TGTGCCAGCAGCCTCCTAAATCAGCCCCAGCATTTT. Protein sequence: CASSLLNQPQHF.

CDR3 amino acids: CASRPTSGIGETQYF. The CDR3 DNA is TGTGCCAGTAGGCCGACTAGCGGGATTGGAGAGACCCAGTACTTC. The gene calls are TRBV19 and TRBJ2-5; 11 nucleotides align to TRBD2. Germline CDR1 reads LNHDA; CDR2 reads SQIVND (reference sequence). The CDR3 contains 15 residues. Germline trimming cut 6 bases from V and 4 bases from J; bases unmatched to any gene: 7. The variable domain in full, completed from reference TRBV19 and TRBJ2-5, reads DGGITQSPKYLFRKEGQNVTLSCEQNLNHDAMYWYRQDPGQGLRLIYYSQIVNDFQKGDIAEGYSVSREKKESFPLTVTSAQKNPTAFYLCASRPTSGIGETQYFGPGTRLLVL.

The J gene is TRBJ2-7, the V gene TRBV14; 8 bases match TRBD1. CDR1 is SGHDN and CDR2 is FVKESK in the germline V gene. The J segment lost 7 bases and the V segment lost 1 base, leaving 3 bases of the junction unmatched. This CDR3 is 13 amino acids long. The CDR3 here is CASSQVRGREQYF. For the CDR3, the DNA is TGTGCCAGCAGCCAAGTCAGGGGGCGGGAGCAGTACTTC.

The chain links TRBV10-2 to TRBJ2-7, with TRBD1 matching 7 bases. Per germline, CDR1 WSHSY and CDR2 SAAADI. The J segment lost 0 bases and the V segment lost 7 bases, leaving 3 bases of the junction unmatched. The CDR3 has 13 residues. The CDR3, as DNA: TGCGCCAGCAAAAACAGGGGCTCCTACGAGCAGTACTTC. Its translation: CASKNRGSYEQYF.

The chain recombines TRBV13 with TRBJ1-3; 7 bases map to TRBD1. This CDR3 has 14 amino acids. The germline V gene has CDR1 PRHDT and CDR2 FYEKMQ (reference sequence). With V trimmed by 5 bases and J by 5 bases, 6 bases remained unmatched. In DNA, the CDR3 is TGTGCCAGCAGCCCTGGGACAGCAAGAAACACCATATATTTT. Its protein product is CASSPGTARNTIYF.

The chain couples TRBV19 to TRBJ1-2; 8 bases map to TRBD1. This CDR3 is built from 15 residues. Germline V CDR1 and CDR2: LNHDA, SQIVND (reference sequence). V lost 6 bases, J lost 2 bases, and 8 bases stayed unmatched. CDR3 DNA: TGTGCCAGTAGCCAGCGCGGGACAGGCAACTATGGCTACACCTTC. As protein: CASSQRGTGNYGYTF. Filled out from reference TRBV19 and TRBJ1-2, the complete variable domain reads DGGITQSPKYLFRKEGQNVTLSCEQNLNHDAMYWYRQDPGQGLRLIYYSQIVNDFQKGDIAEGYSVSREKKESFPLTVTSAQKNPTAFYLCASSQRGTGNYGYTFGSGTRLTVV.

The chain links TRBV18 to TRBJ2-5; D gene unclear. The CDR3 has 13 residues. Germline values: CDR1 KGHSH, CDR2 LQKENI. The ends were cut back, 3 bases at V and 0 bases at J, with 5 bases in the middle. The CDR3 loop is CASSPPYQETQYF. CDR3 nucleotide sequence: TGTGCCAGCTCACCCCCTTACCAAGAGACCCAGTACTTC.

The chain links TRBV6-1 to TRBJ2-7, with TRBD1 identical over 10 bases. The germline gives CDR1 MNHNS, CDR2 SASEGT. This CDR3 has 13 amino acids. The V gene end was trimmed by 6 bases and the J gene end by 3 bases; junction bases not matched to a gene: 2. The CDR3, as DNA: TGTGCCAGCAGGAGGGACAGGGGCTACGAGCAGTACTTC. Translated, it gives CASRRDRGYEQYF.

This chain connects TRBV6-1 to TRBJ1-4; no clear D. Germline assignment: CDR1 MNHNS and CDR2 SASEGT. This CDR3 has 14 residues. V lost 6 bases, J lost 0 bases, and 8 bases lay in between. CDR3 bases: TGTGCCAGCAGGGGAGGGTCAACTAATGAAAAACTGTTTTTT. Its translation: CASRGGSTNEKLFF.

V is TRBV14 and J is TRBJ2-1; no clear D gene. V was shortened by 1 base and J by 7 bases, with 14 bases between the two germline ends. Germline CDR1 is SGHDN and CDR2 is FVKESK. There are 15 residues in the CDR3. The CDR3 protein is CASSQGLLVRNEQFF. The CDR3, as DNA: TGTGCCAGCAGCCAAGGGCTCCTGGTCAGAAATGAGCAGTTCTTC.

The sample holds a few counts of this clone. This chain uses TRBV5-6 with TRBJ2-7, with a possible D match to TRBD1 (6 bases). This CDR3 comprises 13 residues. V lost 4 bases, J lost 2 bases, and 10 bases lay in between. Germline assignment: CDR1 SGHDT and CDR2 YYEEEE. The CDR3 DNA reads as TGTGCCAGCAGCCCAACAGGGACCTACGAGCAGTACTTC. This sequence encodes CASSPTGTYEQYF. Based on the CDR3 plus reference TRBV5-6 and TRBJ2-7, the full variable domain is DAGVTQSPTHLIKTRGQQVTLRCSPKSGHDTVSWYQQALGQGPQFIFQYYEEEERQRGNFPDRFSGHQFPNYSSELNVNALLLGDSALYLCASSPTGTYEQYFGPGTRLTVT.

This chain joins TRBV7-6 and TRBJ1-4; D may be TRBD1 (5 bases). The CDR3 is 17 amino acids. Germline V gene lookup returns CDR1 SGHVS and CDR2 FNYEAQ. Trimming left V 2 bases short and J 0 bases short, with 13 bases between. Here the CDR3 DNA reads TGTGCCAGCAGCTTAATTATTGACAGTGCAACTAATGAAAAACTGTTTTTT. Amino acids: CASSLIIDSATNEKLFF.

The chain employs TRBV5-5 and TRBJ2-7; D remains ambiguous. V shed 4 bases and J shed 1 base, with 12 bases lying between them. This CDR3 contains 14 residues. Per germline, CDR1 SGHKS and CDR2 YYEKEE (reference sequence). The CDR3 nucleotides read TGTGCCAGCAGCCTTGGCGGCCAGTCCTACGAGCAGTACTTC. It yields the protein CASSLGGQSYEQYF.

This chain links TRBV7-3 with TRBJ2-3; D gene unclear. The CDR3 consists of 15 residues. Trimming removed 0 bases at V and 2 bases at J, with 9 bases between. CDR1 and CDR2 from the germline V gene are SGHTA and FQGTGA. The CDR3 bases are TGTGCCAGCAGCTTAACCTCTCCTCCCACAGATACGCAGTATTTT. Translated: CASSLTSPPTDTQYF.

The J gene is TRBJ2-2, the V gene TRBV10-3, with a possible D match to TRBD1 (5 bases). This CDR3 region has 14 residues. CDR1 and CDR2 (germline): ENHRY, SYGVKD. Trimming took 1 base from V and 6 from J, leaving 9 bases between them. The CDR3 region has the DNA TGTGCCATCAGTGAGTTATTAGGGGCCGGGGAGCTGTTTTTT. Its protein is CAISELLGAGELFF.

The V and J genes are TRBV9 and TRBJ2-7; 9 positions agree with TRBD2. After removal of 6 bases from V and 0 bases from J, the junction contained 25 bases not matched to a gene. The germline CDR1 and CDR2 sequences are SGDLS and YYNGEE. The CDR3 runs to 21 residues. This chain's CDR3 is CASTVFGSRIAGEYSSYEQYF. Written as DNA, the CDR3 is TGTGCCAGCACCGTCTTTGGGTCTAGGATAGCGGGAGAGTATTCCTCCTACGAGCAGTACTTC.

About this clone itself: One end of the junction does not line up with germline, which may come from a read error. J is TRBJ1-1 and V is TRBV28; 8 bases are shared with TRBD1. The CDR3 spans 13 residues. Germline V gives CDR1 MDHEN, CDR2 SYDVKM. CDR3 DNA: TGTGCCGGCAGTTCGGGACAGGCTTATGAAGCTTTCTTT. Amino acids: CAGSSGQAYEAFF.

The chain joins TRBV7-3 to TRBJ2-2; maybe TRBD2 (6 bases). This CDR3 has 17 residues. V shed 2 bases and J shed 5 bases, with 18 bases lying between them. Germline CDR1 and CDR2: SGHTA and FQGTGA. The CDR3 reads CASSLGGTERVTGELFF. Written as DNA, the CDR3 is TGTGCCAGCAGCTTAGGCGGGACCGAACGCGTGACCGGGGAGCTGTTTTTT.

This sequence joins TRBV6-6 and TRBJ2-2; the match to TRBD2 covers 10 bases. Germline V gene data show CDR1 as MNHNY and CDR2 as SVGAGI (reference sequence). The CDR3 covers 14 residues. V gave up 8 bases and J gave up 5 bases; unmatched junction bases: 5. The CDR3 protein is CASHFSGRTGELFF. Here the CDR3 DNA reads TGTGCCAGCCACTTTAGCGGGAGGACCGGGGAGCTGTTTTTT.

Of note for this clone: Its ends do not fully match the called genes, so a read error is possible. The J gene is TRBJ2-1, the V gene TRBV7-9; TRBD2 matches at 11 bases. The CDR3 covers 18 residues. Germline CDR1 is SEHNR and CDR2 is FQNEAQ (reference sequence). The CDR3 is CSSSLVQTSGSSYNEQFF. CDR3 DNA sequence: TGTTCCAGCAGCCTAGTTCAAACTAGCGGGAGCTCCTACAATGAGCAGTTCTTC.

V gene TRBV30 combines with J gene TRBJ2-2; D is perhaps TRBD2 (5 bases). CDR3 length equals 15 residues. Trimming shortened V by 2 bases and J by 4 bases, and 14 bases separated the two germline ends. Germline V gene lookup returns CDR1 GTSNPN and CDR2 SVGIG (reference sequence). In DNA form, the CDR3 reads TGTGCCTGGAGTATCGGCGGGTGGGGCACCGGGGAGCTGTTTTTT. Its translation: CAWSIGGWGTGELFF.

The V call is TRBV5-5, the J call TRBJ2-1, with 13 bases aligning to TRBD2. The CDR3 sequence is 15 residues long. Unmatched junction bases numbered 1, after V lost 0 bases and J lost 7 bases. Per the germline V gene, CDR1 is SGHKS and CDR2 is YYEKEE (reference sequence). The CDR3 reads CASSLGLAGGNEQFF. CDR3 nucleotides: TGTGCCAGCAGCTTGGGACTAGCGGGAGGAAATGAGCAGTTCTTC.

This chain links TRBV13 with TRBJ2-1, with 8 bases fitting TRBD2. With 3 bases clipped from V and 0 bases from J, the junction kept 1 base outside the gene matches. The CDR3 covers 15 residues. CDR1 is PRHDT and CDR2 is FYEKMQ in the germline V gene (reference sequence). The CDR3 region is CASSFGGASYNEQFF. CDR3 DNA: TGTGCCAGCAGCTTCGGGGGGGCCTCCTACAATGAGCAGTTCTTC.

V usage is TRBV19 and J usage is TRBJ1-1, with 8 positions matching TRBD1. CDR3 length equals 16 residues. The V gene end was trimmed by 3 bases and the J gene end by 1 base; junction bases not matched to a gene: 7. Germline loops: CDR1 LNHDA, CDR2 SQIVND (reference sequence). In nucleotides, the CDR3 is TGTGCCAGTAGTATGAACCCTCAGGGGGCGAACACTGAAGCTTTCTTT. It translates to CASSMNPQGANTEAFF.

The chain joins TRBV5-4 to TRBJ2-1, with a tentative D call TRBD2 (5 bases). Germline V lookup: CDR1 SGHNT, CDR2 YYREEE (reference sequence). The CDR3 runs to 18 residues. Trimming removed 4 bases at V and 3 bases at J, with 23 bases between. For the CDR3, the DNA is TGTGCCAGCAGCCTGGGTTGGAACCCCGAGAGGGACTACAATGAGCAGTTCTTC. Protein sequence: CASSLGWNPERDYNEQFF.

V gene TRBV7-9 combines with J gene TRBJ2-1; 7 bases match TRBD2. V dropped 8 bases and J dropped 8; count of bases not matched to a gene: 21. CDR1 and CDR2 from the germline V gene are SEHNR and FQNEAQ (reference sequence). The CDR3 is made up of 17 amino acids. CDR3 bases: TGTGCCAGCCCCCCTTCCCCCACCCGAGGGGAGGGCGATGAGCAGTTCTTC. It encodes CASPPSPTRGEGDEQFF.

The V and J genes are TRBV7-8 and TRBJ2-7; TRBD2 matches 8 bases. The CDR3 runs to 16 residues. Trimming cost V 5 bases and J 4 bases; bases outside gene matches: 13. Germline V CDR1 and CDR2: SGHVS, FQNEAQ. The CDR3 DNA reads TGTGCCAGCAGCCGAAAAGGAAAACTAGCGGATTACGAGCAGTACTTC. This gives the protein CASSRKGKLADYEQYF.